This passage covers 22 T cell receptor beta chains from one sample sequenced in a study of blood T cell repertoires in COVID-19. TCRdb's table, derived via immunoSEQ multiplex PCR, lists solely in-frame clones and lacks some. This sample has approximately 140,000 clones, with around 88% found just once. Sequenced input: peripheral blood. All receptors come from a woman aged 60 to 75 with acute or convalescent COVID-19.

The rearrangement links TRBV19 to TRBJ1-6; D possibly corresponds to TRBD1 (5 bases). In germline, CDR1 is LNHDA, CDR2 SQIVND (reference sequence). V was cut by 1 base and J by 8 bases, with 18 bases left in between. The CDR3 loop spans 17 amino acids. The CDR3, as DNA: TGTGCCAGTAGTATAGCCCACGGGACTTGGGTCGATTCACCCCTCCACTTT. Translating it yields CASSIAHGTWVDSPLHF.

The rearrangement joins TRBV11-3 to TRBJ2-2; D gene ambiguous. V lost 8 bases and J 3 bases, leaving 10 bases between the germline ends. The CDR3 runs 13 residues. Germline CDR1 and CDR2: SGHNT and YENEEA. CDR3 loop: CASSSLYTGELFF. The CDR3 DNA is TGTGCCAGCTCCTCCCTCTACACCGGGGAGCTGTTTTTT.

V is TRBV11-3 and J is TRBJ1-3; possible D gene TRBD1, 6 bases. The CDR3 has 16 amino acids. The germline V and J ends were trimmed by 5 bases and 0 bases, with 14 bases remaining between them. Germline V gene sequence: CDR1 SGHNT, CDR2 YENEEA. CDR3 protein: CASSPSGGLSGNTIYF. The CDR3 coding sequence is TGTGCCAGCAGCCCCTCTGGGGGCCTCTCTGGAAACACCATATATTTT.

The chain joins TRBV5-1 to TRBJ2-7; TRBD2 matches 13 bases. The CDR3 contains 17 residues. Trimming at V came to 2 bases and at J to 3 bases, leaving 8 bases not matched to a gene. The V gene's germline CDR1 is SGHRS and CDR2 YFSETQ. DNA for the CDR3: TGCGCCAGCAGCTTTAGGACTAGCGGGGGCTCTGTCTACGAGCAGTACTTC. It codes for CASSFRTSGGSVYEQYF.

This CDR3 reads CSVTVGRGWGYNQPQHF. CDR3 DNA: TGCAGCGTGACGGTCGGCCGGGGTTGGGGTTACAATCAGCCCCAGCATTTT. The V call is TRBV29-1, the J call TRBJ1-5; unclear D gene. Germline V CDR1 and CDR2: SQVTM, ANQGSEA. This CDR3 has 17 residues. V was shortened by 6 bases and J by 3 bases, with 24 bases between the two germline ends.

The chain recombines TRBV29-1 with TRBJ1-2; a weak D match, TRBD1 (5 bases). The germline CDR1 and CDR2 sequences are SQVTM and ANQGSEA. This CDR3 has 15 residues. Trimming left V 0 bases short and J 8 bases short, with 19 bases between. CDR3 sequence: CSVEDLVRREGGYTF. In DNA form, the CDR3 reads TGCAGCGTTGAAGATTTAGTACGAAGGGAGGGGGGCTACACCTTC.

The rearrangement links TRBV19 to TRBJ1-1; 9 bases match TRBD1. V lost 6 bases and J lost 5; bases outside the gene matches: 7. Germline CDR1 is LNHDA and CDR2 is SQIVND (reference sequence). The CDR3 extends over 14 amino acids. DNA for the CDR3: TGTGCCAGTAGCCTGAGACAGGGGGTGACTGAAGCTTTCTTT. Translation: CASSLRQGVTEAFF.

The chain couples TRBV6-5 to TRBJ1-5; the D is unclear. With 2 bases removed from V and 4 bases from J, the gap between germline ends came to 9 bases. The CDR3 has 14 amino acids. Looked up from germline, CDR1 is MNHEY and CDR2 is SVGAGI. The CDR3, as DNA: TGTGCCAGCAGTTACGCACTAGGGAATCAGCCCCAGCATTTT. This encodes CASSYALGNQPQHF.

On this clone: Other DNA sequences of this sample code for an identical CDR3. The CDR3, as DNA: TGTGCCAGTAGTTTGGGCCGGAACACTGAAGCTTTCTTT. This encodes CASSLGRNTEAFF. This chain uses TRBV19 with TRBJ1-1; D is undetermined. Germline assignment: CDR1 LNHDA and CDR2 SQIVND (reference sequence). The CDR3 has 13 amino acids. V dropped 5 bases and J dropped 1 base, with 8 bases sitting between them.

This chain joins TRBV7-2 and TRBJ2-3; D is ambiguous. V was clipped by 5 bases and J by 5 bases, with 14 bases between them. The germline CDR1 and CDR2 sequences are SGHTA and FQGNSA. This CDR3 contains 14 residues. CDR3 in amino acids: CASSPARPGDTQYF. As DNA, the CDR3 is TGTGCCAGCAGCCCCGCCCGACCAGGAGATACGCAGTATTTT. The entire variable domain, with the rest obtained from reference TRBV7-2 and TRBJ2-3, is as follows: GAGVSQSPSNKVTEKGKDVELRCDPISGHTALYWYRQSLGQGLEFLIYFQGNSAPDKSGLPSDRFSAERTGGSVSTLTIQRTQQEDSAVYLCASSPARPGDTQYFGPGTRLTVL.

V is TRBV6-5 and J is TRBJ2-2; no reliable D call. The V end lost 2 bases, the J end lost 0 bases, and 10 bases lay between the germline ends. Germline V gives CDR1 MNHEY, CDR2 SVGAGI. The CDR3 runs to 16 residues. The CDR3 DNA sequence: TGTGCCAGCAGTTACACGCGGCGGACGAACACCGGGGAGCTGTTTTTT. Translating gives CASSYTRRTNTGELFF.

This rearrangement joins TRBV6-6 to TRBJ1-2; D perhaps matches TRBD1 (5 bases). CDR3 size: 13 residues. Germline lookup yields CDR1 MNHNY and CDR2 SVGAGI (reference sequence). V was pared by 2 bases and J by 6 bases, with 10 bases between. The CDR3 reads CASSYLTQDGYTF. CDR3 coding DNA: TGTGCCAGCAGTTACCTGACACAGGATGGCTACACCTTC.

The chain recombines TRBV21-1 with TRBJ2-5; TRBD2 is the table's D call and was not checked against the DNA. TRBV21-1 is a pseudogene segment. The CDR3 has 17 amino acids. CDR3 protein: CAGVLPGLAGCCKTQYF. The CDR3 nucleotides read TGTGCCGGTGTTTTACCGGGACTAGCGGGGTGTTGCAAGACCCAGTACTTC.

V and J are TRBV27 and TRBJ2-1; D gene uncertain. The V gene's germline CDR1 is MNHEY and CDR2 SMNVEV (reference sequence). The germline V and J ends were trimmed by 6 bases and 2 bases, with 8 bases remaining between them. The length of the CDR3 is 13 residues. In DNA form, the CDR3 reads TGTGCCAGCAGCCCTTTCCCCTACAATGAGCAGTTCTTC. Translating gives CASSPFPYNEQFF.

The CDR3 nucleotides read TGTGCCAGCAGCTCTGCAGGGGCGACTGAAGCTTTCTTT. Amino acid sequence: CASSSAGATEAFF. The rearrangement uses TRBV5-4 and TRBJ1-1; D is possibly TRBD1 (6 bases). V was pared by 3 bases and J by 5 bases, with 11 bases between. The CDR3 has 13 amino acids. Germline CDR1 is SGHNT and CDR2 is YYREEE (reference sequence). The entire variable domain, with the rest obtained from reference TRBV5-4 and TRBJ1-1, is as follows: ETGVTQSPTHLIKTRGQQVTLRCSSQSGHNTVSWYQQALGQGPQFIFQYYREEENGRGNFPPRFSGLQFPNYSSELNVNALELDDSALYLCASSSAGATEAFFGQGTRLTVV.

The J gene is TRBJ1-1, the V gene TRBV9; 7 nucleotides line up with TRBD1. There are 15 residues in the CDR3. Trimming at V came to 4 bases and at J to 2 bases, leaving 8 bases not matched to a gene. Germline loops: CDR1 SGDLS, CDR2 YYNGEE. CDR3 in DNA: TGTGCCAGCAGCCCCATGACAGGGATAAACACTGAAGCTTTCTTT. Encoded protein: CASSPMTGINTEAFF.

In its sample, this clone was seen once. The chain has TRBV4-3 and TRBJ2-2; no clear D. CDR1 is LGHNA, CDR2 YSLEER, per germline. CDR3 length equals 14 residues. Trimming removed 1 base from V and 7 bases from J, with 10 bases in between. The CDR3 region is CASSQGSEVGELFF. CDR3 bases: TGCGCCAGCAGCCAAGGGTCCGAGGTCGGGGAGCTGTTTTTT.

The chain uses TRBV6-2 or TRBV6-3 and TRBJ1-5, with D hard to call. CDR3 length equals 15 residues. Germline V gene sequence: CDR1 MNHEY, CDR2 SVGEGT. The V and J ends lost 2 bases and 3 bases respectively, with 11 bases between them. The DNA for the CDR3 is TGTGCCAGCAGTTACATCGACACAATCAATCAGCCCCAGCATTTT. Translating it yields CASSYIDTINQPQHF.

The chain has TRBV5-1 and TRBJ2-3; 13 bases line up with TRBD2. The CDR3 is 15 residues long. Per the germline V gene, CDR1 is SGHRS and CDR2 is YFSETQ. With 7 bases clipped from V and 2 bases from J, the junction kept 4 bases outside the gene matches. This CDR3 is CASSGLAGPTDTQYF. The CDR3 nucleotides are TGCGCCAGCTCGGGACTAGCGGGGCCCACAGATACGCAGTATTTT.

This sequence joins TRBV9 and TRBJ2-1; D may be TRBD1 (7 bases). With 3 bases removed from V and 8 bases from J, the gap between germline ends came to 15 bases. Germline loops: CDR1 SGDLS, CDR2 YYNGEE. The CDR3 has 14 residues. Here the CDR3 reads CASSGQGLGDEQFF. The CDR3 DNA reads TGTGCCAGCAGCGGACAGGGACTTGGGGATGAGCAGTTCTTC.

The rearrangement links TRBV5-6 to TRBJ2-2; perhaps TRBD2 as D (6 bases). CDR1 and CDR2 from the germline V gene are SGHDT and YYEEEE. This CDR3 region has 15 residues. Trimming took 3 bases from V and 5 from J, leaving 14 bases between them. CDR3 DNA sequence: TGTGCCAGCAGCTCGGGACTTCGGAGTACCGGGGAGCTGTTTTTT. Its translation: CASSSGLRSTGELFF. Full variable domain (missing parts from reference TRBV5-6 and TRBJ2-2): DAGVTQSPTHLIKTRGQQVTLRCSPKSGHDTVSWYQQALGQGPQFIFQYYEEEERQRGNFPDRFSGHQFPNYSSELNVNALLLGDSALYLCASSSGLRSTGELFFGEGSRLTVL.

V and J are TRBV7-9 and TRBJ2-2, with D uncertain. Germline CDR1 reads SEHNR; CDR2 reads FQNEAQ (reference sequence). V dropped 7 bases and J dropped 6 bases, with 12 bases sitting between them. CDR3 length equals 13 residues. CDR3 in amino acids: CASTTLGSGELFF. Here the CDR3 DNA reads TGTGCCAGCACCACACTCGGGTCCGGGGAGCTGTTTTTT.